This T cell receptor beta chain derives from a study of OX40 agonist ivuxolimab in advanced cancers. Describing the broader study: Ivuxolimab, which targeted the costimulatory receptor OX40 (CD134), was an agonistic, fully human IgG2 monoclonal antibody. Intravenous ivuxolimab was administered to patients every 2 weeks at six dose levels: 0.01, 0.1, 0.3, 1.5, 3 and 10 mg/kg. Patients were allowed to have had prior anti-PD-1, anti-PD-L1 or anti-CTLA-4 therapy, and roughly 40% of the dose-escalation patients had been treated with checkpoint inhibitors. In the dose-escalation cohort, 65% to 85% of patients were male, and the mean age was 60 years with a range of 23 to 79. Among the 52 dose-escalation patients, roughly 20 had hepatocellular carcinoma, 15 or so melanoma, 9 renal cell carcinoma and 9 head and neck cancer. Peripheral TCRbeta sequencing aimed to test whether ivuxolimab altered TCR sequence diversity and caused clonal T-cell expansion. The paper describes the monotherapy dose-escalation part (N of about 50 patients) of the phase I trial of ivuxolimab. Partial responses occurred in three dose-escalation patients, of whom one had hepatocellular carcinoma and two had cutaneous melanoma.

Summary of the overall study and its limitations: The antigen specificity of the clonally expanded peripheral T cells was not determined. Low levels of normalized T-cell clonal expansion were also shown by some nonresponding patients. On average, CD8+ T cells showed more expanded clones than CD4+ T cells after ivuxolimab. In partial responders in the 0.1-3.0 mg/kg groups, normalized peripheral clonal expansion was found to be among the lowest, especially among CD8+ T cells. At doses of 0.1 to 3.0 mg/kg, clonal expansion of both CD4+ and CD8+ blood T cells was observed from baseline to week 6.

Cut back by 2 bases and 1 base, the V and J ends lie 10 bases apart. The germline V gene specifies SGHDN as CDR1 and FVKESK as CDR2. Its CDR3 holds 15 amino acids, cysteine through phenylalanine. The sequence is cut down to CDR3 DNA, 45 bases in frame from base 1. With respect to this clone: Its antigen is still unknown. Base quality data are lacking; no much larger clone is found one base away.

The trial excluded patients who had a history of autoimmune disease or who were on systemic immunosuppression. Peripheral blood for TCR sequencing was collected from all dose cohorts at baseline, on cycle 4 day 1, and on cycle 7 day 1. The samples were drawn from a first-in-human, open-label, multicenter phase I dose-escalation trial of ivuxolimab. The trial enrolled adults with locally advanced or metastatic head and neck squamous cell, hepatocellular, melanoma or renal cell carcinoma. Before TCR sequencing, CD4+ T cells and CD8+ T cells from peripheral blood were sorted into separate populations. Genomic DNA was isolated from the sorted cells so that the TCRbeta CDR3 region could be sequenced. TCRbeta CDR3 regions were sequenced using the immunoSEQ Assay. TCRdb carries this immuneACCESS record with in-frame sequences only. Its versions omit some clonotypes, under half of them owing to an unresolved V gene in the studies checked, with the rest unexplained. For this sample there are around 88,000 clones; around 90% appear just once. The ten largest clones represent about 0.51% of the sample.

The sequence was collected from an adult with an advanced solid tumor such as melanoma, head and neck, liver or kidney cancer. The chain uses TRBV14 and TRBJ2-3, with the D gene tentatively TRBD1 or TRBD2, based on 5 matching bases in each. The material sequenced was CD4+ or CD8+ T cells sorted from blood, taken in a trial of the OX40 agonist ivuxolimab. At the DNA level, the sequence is TGTGCCAGCAGCCAAAAAAGAGGGGGCACAGATACGCAGTATTTT. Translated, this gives CASSQKRGGTDTQYF. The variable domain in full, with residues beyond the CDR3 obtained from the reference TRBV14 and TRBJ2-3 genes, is EAGVTQFPSHSVIEKGQTVTLRCDPISGHDNLYWYRRVMGKEIKFLLHFVKESKQDESGMPNNRFLAERTGGTYSTLKVQPAELEDSGVYFCASSQKRGGTDTQYFGPGTRLTVL.